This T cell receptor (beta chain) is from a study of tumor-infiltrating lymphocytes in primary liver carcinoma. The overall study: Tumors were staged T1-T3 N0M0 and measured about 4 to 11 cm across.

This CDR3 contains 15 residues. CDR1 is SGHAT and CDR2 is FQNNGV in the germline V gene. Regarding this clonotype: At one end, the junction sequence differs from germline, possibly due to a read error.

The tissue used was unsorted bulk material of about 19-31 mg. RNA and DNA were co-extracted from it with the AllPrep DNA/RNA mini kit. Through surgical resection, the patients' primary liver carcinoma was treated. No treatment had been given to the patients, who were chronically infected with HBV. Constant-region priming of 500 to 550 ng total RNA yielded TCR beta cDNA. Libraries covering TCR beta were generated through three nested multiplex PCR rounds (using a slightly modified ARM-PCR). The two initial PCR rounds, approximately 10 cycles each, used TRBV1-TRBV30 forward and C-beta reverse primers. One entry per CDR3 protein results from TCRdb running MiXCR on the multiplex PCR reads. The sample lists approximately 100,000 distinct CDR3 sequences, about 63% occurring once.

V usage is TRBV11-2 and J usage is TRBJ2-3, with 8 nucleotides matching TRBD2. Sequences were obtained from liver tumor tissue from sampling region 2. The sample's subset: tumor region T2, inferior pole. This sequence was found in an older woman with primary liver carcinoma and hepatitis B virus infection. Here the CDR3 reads CANRSRGGETDTQYF. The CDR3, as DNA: TGTGCCAACAGATCCCGGGGGGGGGAGACAGATACTCAGTATTTT. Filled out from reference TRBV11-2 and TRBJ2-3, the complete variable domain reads EAGVAQSPRYKIIEKRQSVAFWCNPISGHATLYWYQQILGQGPKLLIQFQNNGVVDDSQLPKDRFSAERLKGVDSTLKIQPAKLEDSAVYLCANRSRGGETDTQYFGPGTRLTVL.